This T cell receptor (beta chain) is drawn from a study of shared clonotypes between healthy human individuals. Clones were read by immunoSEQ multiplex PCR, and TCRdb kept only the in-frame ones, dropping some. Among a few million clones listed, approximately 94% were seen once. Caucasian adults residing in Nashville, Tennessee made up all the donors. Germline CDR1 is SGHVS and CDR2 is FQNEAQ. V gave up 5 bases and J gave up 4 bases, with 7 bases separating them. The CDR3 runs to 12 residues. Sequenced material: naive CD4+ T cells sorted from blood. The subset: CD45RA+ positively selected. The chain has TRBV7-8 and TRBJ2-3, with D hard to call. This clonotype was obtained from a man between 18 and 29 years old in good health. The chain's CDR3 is CASSTRSDTQYF. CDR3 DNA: TGTGCCAGCAGCACCCGCTCAGATACGCAGTATTTT.